This paragraph covers one T cell receptor beta chain sequence. Its target is not known. The data derive from a study of T cell responses to AZD1222 COVID-19 vaccine. Whole-study context: Pooled in the analysis were second doses at about 4 or about 12 weeks. Study observations and caveats: Just a handful of AZD1222 recipients were seropositive at baseline. Samples come after the peak T cell response, not at day 14. Most donors were white British, females outnumbered males, and clonal diversity was possibly underestimated.

This CDR3 region has 14 residues. V lost 3 bases and J 9 bases, leaving 15 bases between the germline ends. The germline V gene has CDR1 MDHEN and CDR2 SYDVKM. Repertoires were generated with immunoSEQ multiplex PCR, while TCRdb's copy carries only in-frame clones and drops some. The repertoire has more than 75,000 clones, roughly nine tenths of them found once; the top ten carry approximately 5.2%. This chain links TRBV28 with TRBJ2-1; D call uncertain. Sequenced here: peripheral blood, sampled on day 0 of AZD1222 vaccination. The origin of this receptor is an adult in good health. The CDR3 reads CASSFEDFGIEQFF. DNA of the CDR3: TGTGCCAGCAGTTTCGAAGATTTTGGGATTGAGCAGTTCTTC.